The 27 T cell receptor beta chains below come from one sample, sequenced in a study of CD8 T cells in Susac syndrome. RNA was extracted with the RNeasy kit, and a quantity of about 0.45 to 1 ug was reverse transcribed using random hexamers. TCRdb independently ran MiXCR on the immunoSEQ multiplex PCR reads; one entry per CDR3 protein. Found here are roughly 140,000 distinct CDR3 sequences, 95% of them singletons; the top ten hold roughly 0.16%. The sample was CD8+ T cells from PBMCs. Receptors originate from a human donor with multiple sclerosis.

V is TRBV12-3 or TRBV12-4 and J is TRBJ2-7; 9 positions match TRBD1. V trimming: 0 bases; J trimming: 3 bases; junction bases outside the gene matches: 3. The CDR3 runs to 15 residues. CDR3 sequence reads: CASSLAGQGFYEQYF. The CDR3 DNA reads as TGTGCCAGCAGTTTAGCAGGACAGGGGTTCTACGAGCAGTACTTC.

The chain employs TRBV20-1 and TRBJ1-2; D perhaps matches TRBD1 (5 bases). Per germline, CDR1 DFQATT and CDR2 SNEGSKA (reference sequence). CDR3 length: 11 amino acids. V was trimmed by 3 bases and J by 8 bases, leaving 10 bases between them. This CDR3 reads CSARDRGGYTF. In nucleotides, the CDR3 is TGCAGTGCTAGGGACCGGGGCGGCTACACCTTC.

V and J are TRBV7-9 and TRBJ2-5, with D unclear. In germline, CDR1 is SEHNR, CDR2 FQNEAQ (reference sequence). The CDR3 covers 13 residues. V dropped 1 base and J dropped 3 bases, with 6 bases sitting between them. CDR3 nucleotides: TGTGCCAGCAGCTTAGGAGTTAAAGAGACCCAGTACTTC. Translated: CASSLGVKETQYF.

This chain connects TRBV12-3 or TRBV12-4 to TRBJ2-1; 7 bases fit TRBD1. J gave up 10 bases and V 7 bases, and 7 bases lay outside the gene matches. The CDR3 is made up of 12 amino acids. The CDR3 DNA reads TGTGCCAGCAACCTCGACAGGGCCGAGCAGTTCTTC. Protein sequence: CASNLDRAEQFF.

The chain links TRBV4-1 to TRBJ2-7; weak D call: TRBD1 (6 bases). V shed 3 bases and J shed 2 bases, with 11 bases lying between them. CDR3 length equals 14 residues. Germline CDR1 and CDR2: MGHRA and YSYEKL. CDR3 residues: CASSHPQGAYEQYF. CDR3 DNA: TGCGCCAGCAGCCATCCACAGGGAGCCTACGAGCAGTACTTC.

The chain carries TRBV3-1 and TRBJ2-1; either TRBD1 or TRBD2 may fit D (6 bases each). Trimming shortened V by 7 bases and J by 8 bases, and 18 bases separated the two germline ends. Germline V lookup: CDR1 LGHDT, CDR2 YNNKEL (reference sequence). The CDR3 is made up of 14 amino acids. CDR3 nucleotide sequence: TGTGCCAGCAACCTTCGGCCGGGGGCGGATGAGCAGTTCTTC. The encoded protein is CASNLRPGADEQFF.

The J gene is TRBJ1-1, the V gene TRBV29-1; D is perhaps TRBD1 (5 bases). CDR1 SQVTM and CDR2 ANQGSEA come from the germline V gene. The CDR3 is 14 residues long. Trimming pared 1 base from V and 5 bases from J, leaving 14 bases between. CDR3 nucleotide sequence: TGCAGCGTTGAAGCAACTATGGGGCGGACTGAAGCTTTCTTT. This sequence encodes CSVEATMGRTEAFF.

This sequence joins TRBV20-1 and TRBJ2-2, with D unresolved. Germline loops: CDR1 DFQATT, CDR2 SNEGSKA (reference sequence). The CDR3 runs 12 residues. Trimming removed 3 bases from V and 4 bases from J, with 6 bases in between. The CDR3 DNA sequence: TGCAGTGCTAGCTGGGTCACCGGGGAGCTGTTTTTT. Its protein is CSASWVTGELFF.

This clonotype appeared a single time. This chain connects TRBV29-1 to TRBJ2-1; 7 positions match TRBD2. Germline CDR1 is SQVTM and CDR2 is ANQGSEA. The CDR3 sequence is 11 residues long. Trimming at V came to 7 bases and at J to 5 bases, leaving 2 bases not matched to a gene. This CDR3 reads CSGGTNNEQFF. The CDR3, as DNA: TGCAGCGGGGGGACTAACAATGAGCAGTTCTTC.

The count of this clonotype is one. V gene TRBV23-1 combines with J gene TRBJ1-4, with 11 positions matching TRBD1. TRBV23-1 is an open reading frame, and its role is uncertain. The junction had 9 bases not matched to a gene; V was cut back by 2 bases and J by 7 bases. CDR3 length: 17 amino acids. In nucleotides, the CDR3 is TGCGCCAGCAGTCAAGTCTCCGGGACAGGGGGGGGTGAAAAACTGTTTTTT. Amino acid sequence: CASSQVSGTGGGEKLFF.

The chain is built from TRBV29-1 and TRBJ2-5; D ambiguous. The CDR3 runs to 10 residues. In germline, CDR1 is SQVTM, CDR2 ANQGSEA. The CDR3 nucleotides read TGCAGTTTTTCTTACGGGACCCAGTACTTC. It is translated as CSFSYGTQYF.

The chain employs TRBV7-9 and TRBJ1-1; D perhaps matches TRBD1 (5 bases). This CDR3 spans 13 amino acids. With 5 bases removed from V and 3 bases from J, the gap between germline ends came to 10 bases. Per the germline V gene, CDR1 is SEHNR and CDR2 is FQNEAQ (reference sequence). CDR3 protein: CASSQVGDTEAFF. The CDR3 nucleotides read TGTGCCAGCAGCCAGGTGGGGGACACTGAAGCTTTCTTT.

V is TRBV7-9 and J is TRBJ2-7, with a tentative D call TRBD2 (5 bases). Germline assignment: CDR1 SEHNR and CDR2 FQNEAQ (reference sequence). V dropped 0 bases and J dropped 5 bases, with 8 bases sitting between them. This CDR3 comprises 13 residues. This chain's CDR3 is CASSLAGDHEQYF. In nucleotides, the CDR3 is TGTGCCAGCAGCTTAGCCGGGGATCACGAGCAGTACTTC.

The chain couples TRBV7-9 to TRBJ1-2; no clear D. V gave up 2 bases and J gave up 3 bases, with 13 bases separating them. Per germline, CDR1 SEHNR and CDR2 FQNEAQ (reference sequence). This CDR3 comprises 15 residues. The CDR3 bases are TGTGCCAGCAGCTTACAAGATCAGCTAGACTATGGCTACACCTTC. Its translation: CASSLQDQLDYGYTF.

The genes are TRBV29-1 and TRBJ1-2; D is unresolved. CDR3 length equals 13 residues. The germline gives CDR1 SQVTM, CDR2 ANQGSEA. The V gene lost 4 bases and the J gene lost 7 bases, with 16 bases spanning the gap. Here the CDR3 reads CSVVVLRKGGYTF. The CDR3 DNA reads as TGCAGCGTTGTCGTCCTTCGAAAGGGTGGCTACACCTTC. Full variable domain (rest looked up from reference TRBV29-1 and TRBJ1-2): SAVISQKPSRDICQRGTSLTIQCQVDSQVTMMFWYRQQPGQSLTLIATANQGSEATYESGFVIDKFPISRPNLTFSTLTVSNMSPEDSSIYLCSVVVLRKGGYTFGSGTRLTVV.

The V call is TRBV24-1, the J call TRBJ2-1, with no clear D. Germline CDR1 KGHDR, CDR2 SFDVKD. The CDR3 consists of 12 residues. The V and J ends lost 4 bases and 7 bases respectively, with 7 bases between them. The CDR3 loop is CATSEPGNEQFF. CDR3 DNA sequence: TGTGCCACCAGTGAGCCCGGGAATGAGCAGTTCTTC.

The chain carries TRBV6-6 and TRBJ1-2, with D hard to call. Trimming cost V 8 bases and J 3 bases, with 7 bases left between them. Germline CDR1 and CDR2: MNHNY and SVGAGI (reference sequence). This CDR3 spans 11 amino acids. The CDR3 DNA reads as TGTGCCAGCCGTGCGTACTATGGCTACACCTTC. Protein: CASRAYYGYTF.

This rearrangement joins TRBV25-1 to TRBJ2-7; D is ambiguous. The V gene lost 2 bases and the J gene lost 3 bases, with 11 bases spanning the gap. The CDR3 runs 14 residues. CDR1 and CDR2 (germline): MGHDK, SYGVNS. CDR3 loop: CASSEGLGSYEQYF. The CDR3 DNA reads TGTGCCAGCAGTGAAGGCCTCGGCAGCTACGAGCAGTACTTC.

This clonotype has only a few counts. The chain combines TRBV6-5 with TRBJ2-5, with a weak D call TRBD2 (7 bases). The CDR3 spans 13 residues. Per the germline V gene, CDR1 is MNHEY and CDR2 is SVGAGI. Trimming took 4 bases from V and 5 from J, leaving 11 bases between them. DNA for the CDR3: TGTGCCAGCAGTTTGGGGGGGCGGGAGACCCAGTACTTC. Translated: CASSLGGRETQYF.

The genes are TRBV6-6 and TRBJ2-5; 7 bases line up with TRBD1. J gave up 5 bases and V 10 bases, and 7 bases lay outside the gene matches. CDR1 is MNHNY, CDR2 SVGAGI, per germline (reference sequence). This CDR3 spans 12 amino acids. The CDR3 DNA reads TGTGCCACCTCACAGGGGATCGAGACCCAGTACTTC. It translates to CATSQGIETQYF.

The CDR3 region has the DNA TGTGCCAGCAGCTTAGGTGGGGCCACCGAGCAGTACGTC. Translated, it gives CASSLGGATEQYV. This rearrangement joins TRBV7-2 to TRBJ2-7; D is perhaps TRBD1 (5 bases). CDR1 is SGHTA, CDR2 FQGNSA, per germline. The ends were cut back, 1 base at V and 6 bases at J, with 10 bases in the middle. The CDR3 sequence is 13 residues long.

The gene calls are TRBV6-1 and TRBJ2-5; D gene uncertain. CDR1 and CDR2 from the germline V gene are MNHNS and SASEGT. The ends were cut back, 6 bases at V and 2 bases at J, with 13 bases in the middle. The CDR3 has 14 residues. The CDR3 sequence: CASSHEMAQETQYF. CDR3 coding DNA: TGTGCCAGCAGCCACGAAATGGCTCAAGAGACCCAGTACTTC.

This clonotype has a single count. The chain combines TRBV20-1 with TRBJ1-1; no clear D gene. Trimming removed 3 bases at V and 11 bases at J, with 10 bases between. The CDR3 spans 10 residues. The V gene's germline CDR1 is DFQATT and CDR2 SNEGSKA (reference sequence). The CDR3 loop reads CSASVVEAFF. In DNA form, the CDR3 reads TGCAGTGCTAGCGTCGTGGAGGCTTTCTTT.

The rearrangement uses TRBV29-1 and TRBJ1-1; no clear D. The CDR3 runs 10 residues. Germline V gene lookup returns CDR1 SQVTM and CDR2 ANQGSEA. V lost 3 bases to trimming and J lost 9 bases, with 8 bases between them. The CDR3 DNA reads TGCAGCGTTGATATGGACCAAGCTTTCTTT. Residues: CSVDMDQAFF.

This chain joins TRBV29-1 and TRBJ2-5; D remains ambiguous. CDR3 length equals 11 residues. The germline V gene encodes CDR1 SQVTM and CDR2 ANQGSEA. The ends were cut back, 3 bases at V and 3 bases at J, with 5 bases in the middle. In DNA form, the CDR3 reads TGCAGCGTTGAGGCAGAAGAGACCCAGTACTTC. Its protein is CSVEAEETQYF. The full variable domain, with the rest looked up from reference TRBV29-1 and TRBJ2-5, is SAVISQKPSRDICQRGTSLTIQCQVDSQVTMMFWYRQQPGQSLTLIATANQGSEATYESGFVIDKFPISRPNLTFSTLTVSNMSPEDSSIYLCSVEAEETQYFGPGTRLLVL.

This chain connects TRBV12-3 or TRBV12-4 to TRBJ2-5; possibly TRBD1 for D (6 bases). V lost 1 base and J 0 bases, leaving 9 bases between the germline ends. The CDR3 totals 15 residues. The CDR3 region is CASSLEGVDQETQYF. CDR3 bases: TGTGCCAGCAGTTTAGAGGGGGTGGACCAAGAGACCCAGTACTTC.

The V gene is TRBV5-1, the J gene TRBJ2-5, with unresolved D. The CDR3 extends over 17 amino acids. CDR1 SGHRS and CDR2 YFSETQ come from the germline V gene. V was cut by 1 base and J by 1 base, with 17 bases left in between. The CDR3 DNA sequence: TGCGCCAGCAGCTTGATGTGGCGGACCGACCTCCAAGAGACCCAGTACTTC. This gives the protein CASSLMWRTDLQETQYF.